The clone carrying this T cell receptor beta chain was seen just once. The antigen is not known. The data are from a study of shared clonotypes between healthy human individuals. Trimming shortened V by 5 bases and J by 4 bases, and 21 bases separated the two germline ends. Germline CDR1 and CDR2: MDHEN and SYDVKM. The CDR3 totals 16 residues. Broader study findings: Researchers found naive subsets generally carried larger estimated richness than memory subsets.

Only CD45RO-negative cells positively selected for CCR7 counted as naive CD8 cells, so terminally differentiated effector memory CD45RA+ cells were excluded. Sorted-subset replicate PCRs used about 180 ng DNA, some 31,000 T cell genomes. The protocol was immunoSEQ multiplex PCR, while the TCRdb copy is restricted to in-frame clones and leaves out a portion. The sample lists more than 2 million clones, about 95% occurring once. The rearrangement links TRBV28 to TRBJ2-7; weak D call: TRBD2 (7 bases). This TCR derives from a man younger than 35 in good health. The sample consisted of naive CD8+ T cells sorted from blood. CDR3 in DNA: TGTGCCAGCAGTATCTCCGCCGGGGGGACAAAATACGAGCAGTACTTC. Translating it yields CASSISAGGTKYEQYF.